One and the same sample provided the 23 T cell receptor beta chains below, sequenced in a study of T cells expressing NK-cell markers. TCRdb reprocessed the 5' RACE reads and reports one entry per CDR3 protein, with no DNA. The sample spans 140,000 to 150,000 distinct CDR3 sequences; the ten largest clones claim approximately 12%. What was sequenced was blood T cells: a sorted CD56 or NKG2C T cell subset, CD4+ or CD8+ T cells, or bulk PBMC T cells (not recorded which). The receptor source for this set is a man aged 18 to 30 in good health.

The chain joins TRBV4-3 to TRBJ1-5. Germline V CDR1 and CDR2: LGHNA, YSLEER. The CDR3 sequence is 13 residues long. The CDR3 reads CASSQGVNQPQHF.

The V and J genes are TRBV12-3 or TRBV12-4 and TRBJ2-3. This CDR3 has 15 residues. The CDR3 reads CASSFVSSHTDTQYF.

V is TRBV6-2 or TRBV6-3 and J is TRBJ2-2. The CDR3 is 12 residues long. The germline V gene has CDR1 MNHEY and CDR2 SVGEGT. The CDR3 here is CASTSRTGELFF.

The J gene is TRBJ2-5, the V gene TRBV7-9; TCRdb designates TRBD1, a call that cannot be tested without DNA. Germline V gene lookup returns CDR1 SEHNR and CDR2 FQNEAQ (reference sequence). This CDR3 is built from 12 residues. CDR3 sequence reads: CASSRDIENQYF.

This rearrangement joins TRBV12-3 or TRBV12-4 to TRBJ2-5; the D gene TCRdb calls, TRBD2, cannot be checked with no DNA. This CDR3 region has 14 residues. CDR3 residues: CASGPGDYQETQYF.

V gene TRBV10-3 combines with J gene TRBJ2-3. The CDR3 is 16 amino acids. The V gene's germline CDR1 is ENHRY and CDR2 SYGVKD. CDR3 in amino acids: CAISESSAALTDTQYF.

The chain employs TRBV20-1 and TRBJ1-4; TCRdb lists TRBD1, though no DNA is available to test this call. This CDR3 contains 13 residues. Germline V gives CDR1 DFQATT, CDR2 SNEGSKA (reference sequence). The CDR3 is CSAKGATNEKLFF.

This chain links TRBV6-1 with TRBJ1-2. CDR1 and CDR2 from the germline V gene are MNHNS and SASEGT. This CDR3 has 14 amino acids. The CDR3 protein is CASTANERVVGYTF.

CDR3 loop: CASSPVQETQYF. The chain couples TRBV7-6 to TRBJ2-5; absent DNA, TCRdb's TRBD1 call cannot be checked. Per germline, CDR1 SGHVS and CDR2 FNYEAQ. The CDR3 contains 12 residues. The full variable domain, with the rest looked up from reference TRBV7-6 and TRBJ2-5, is GAGVSQSPRYKVTKRGQDVALRCDPISGHVSLYWYRQALGQGPEFLTYFNYEAQQDKSGLPNDRFSAERPEGSISTLTIQRTEQRDSAMYRCASSPVQETQYFGPGTRLLVL.

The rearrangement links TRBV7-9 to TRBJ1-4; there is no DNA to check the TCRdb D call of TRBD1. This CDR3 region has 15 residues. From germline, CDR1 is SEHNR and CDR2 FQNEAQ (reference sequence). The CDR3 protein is CASSPTAGDDEKLFF. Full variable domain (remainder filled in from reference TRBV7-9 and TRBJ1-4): DTGVSQNPRHKITKRGQNVTFRCDPISEHNRLYWYRQTLGQGPEFLTYFQNEAQLEKSRLLSDRFSAERPKGSFSTLEIQRTEQGDSAMYLCASSPTAGDDEKLFFGSGTQLSVL.

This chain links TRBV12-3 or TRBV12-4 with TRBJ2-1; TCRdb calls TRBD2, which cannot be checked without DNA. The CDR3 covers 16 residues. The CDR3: CASSLPGLAADNEQFF.

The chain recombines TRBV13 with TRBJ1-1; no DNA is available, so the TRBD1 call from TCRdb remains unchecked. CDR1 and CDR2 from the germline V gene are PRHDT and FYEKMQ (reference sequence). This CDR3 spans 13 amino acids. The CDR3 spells CASRPEGANEAFF.

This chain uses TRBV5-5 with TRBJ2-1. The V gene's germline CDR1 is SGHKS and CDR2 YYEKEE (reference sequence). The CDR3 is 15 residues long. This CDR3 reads CASSPARSSYNEQFF.

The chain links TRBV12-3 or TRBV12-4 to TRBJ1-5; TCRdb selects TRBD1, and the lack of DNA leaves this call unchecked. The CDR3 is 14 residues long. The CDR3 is CASSLTGTDQPQHF.

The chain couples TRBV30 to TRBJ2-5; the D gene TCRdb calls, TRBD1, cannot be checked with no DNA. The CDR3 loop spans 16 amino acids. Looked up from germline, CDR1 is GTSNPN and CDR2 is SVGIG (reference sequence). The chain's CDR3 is CAWGRSMTGYKETQYF.

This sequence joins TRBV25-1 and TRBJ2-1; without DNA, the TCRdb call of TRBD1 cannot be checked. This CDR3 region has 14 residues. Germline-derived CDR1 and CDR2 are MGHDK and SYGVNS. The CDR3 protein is CASSGHRARDEQFF.

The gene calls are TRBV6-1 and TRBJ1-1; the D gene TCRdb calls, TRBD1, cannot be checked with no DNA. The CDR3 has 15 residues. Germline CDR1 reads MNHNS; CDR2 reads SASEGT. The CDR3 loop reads CASPPSRGMNTEAFF.

Here the CDR3 reads CASSPGIYYEQYF. V and J are TRBV28 and TRBJ2-7. Germline values: CDR1 MDHEN, CDR2 SYDVKM. The CDR3 length is 13 residues. Complete variable domain (other parts from reference TRBV28 and TRBJ2-7): DVKVTQSSRYLVKRTGEKVFLECVQDMDHENMFWYRQDPGLGLRLIYFSYDVKMKEKGDIPEGYSVSREKKERFSLILESASTNQTSMYLCASSPGIYYEQYFGPGTRLTVT.

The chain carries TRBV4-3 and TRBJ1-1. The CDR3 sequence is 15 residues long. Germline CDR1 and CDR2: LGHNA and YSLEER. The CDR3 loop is CASSPSFHLGTEAFF.

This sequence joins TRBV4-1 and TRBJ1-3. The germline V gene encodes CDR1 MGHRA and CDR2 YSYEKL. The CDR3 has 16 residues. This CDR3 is CASSQENRGSGNTIYF.

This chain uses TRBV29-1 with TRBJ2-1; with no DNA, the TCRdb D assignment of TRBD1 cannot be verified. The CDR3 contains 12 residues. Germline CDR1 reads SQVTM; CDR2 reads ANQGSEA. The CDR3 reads CSVLRTGGEQFF.

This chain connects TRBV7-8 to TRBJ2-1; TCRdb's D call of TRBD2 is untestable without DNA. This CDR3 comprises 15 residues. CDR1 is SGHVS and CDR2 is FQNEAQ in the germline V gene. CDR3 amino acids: CASSTIREKHNEQFF. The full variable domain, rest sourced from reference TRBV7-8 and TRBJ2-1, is GAGVSQSPRYKVAKRGQDVALRCDPISGHVSLFWYQQALGQGPEFLTYFQNEAQLDKSGLPSDRFFAERPEGSVSTLKIQRTQQEDSAVYLCASSTIREKHNEQFFGPGTRLTVL.

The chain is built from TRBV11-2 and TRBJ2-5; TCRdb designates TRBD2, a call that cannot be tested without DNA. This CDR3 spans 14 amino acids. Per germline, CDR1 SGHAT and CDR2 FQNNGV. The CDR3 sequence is CASNLGGYQETQYF.